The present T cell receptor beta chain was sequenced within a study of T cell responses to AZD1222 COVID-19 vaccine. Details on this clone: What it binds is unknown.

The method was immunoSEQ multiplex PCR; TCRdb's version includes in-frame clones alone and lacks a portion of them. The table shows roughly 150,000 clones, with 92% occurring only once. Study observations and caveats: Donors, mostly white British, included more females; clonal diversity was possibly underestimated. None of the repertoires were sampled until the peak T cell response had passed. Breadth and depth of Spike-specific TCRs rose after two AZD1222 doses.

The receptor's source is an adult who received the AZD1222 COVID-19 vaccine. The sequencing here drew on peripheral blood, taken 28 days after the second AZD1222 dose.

CDR3 residues: CASSLEGPRGTGELFF. For the CDR3, the DNA is TGCGCCAGCAGCTTGGAGGGGCCTAGGGGCACCGGGGAGCTGTTTTTT. The rearrangement joins TRBV5-1 to TRBJ2-2; D might be TRBD1 (5 bases). The V gene lost 0 bases and the J gene lost 4 bases, with 13 bases spanning the gap. This CDR3 is 16 amino acids long. Germline values: CDR1 SGHRS, CDR2 YFSETQ. The whole variable domain, filled in from reference TRBV5-1 and TRBJ2-2, reads KAGVTQTPRYLIKTRGQQVTLSCSPISGHRSVSWYQQTPGQGLQFLFEYFSETQRNKGNFPGRFSGRQFSNSRSEMNVSTLELGDSALYLCASSLEGPRGTGELFFGEGSRLTVL.